This paragraph covers one TCR beta chain sequence. This specimen comes from a study of blood T cell repertoires in COVID-19. On the study more broadly: COVID-19 samples, acute and convalescent, were from the United States, Italy and Spain.

The CDR3 totals 15 residues. Trimming took off 0 bases at V and 2 bases at J, with 6 bases between the two ends. Germline V lookup: CDR1 SGHKS, CDR2 YYEKEE (reference sequence). The cohort comprised adults aged 18 to 89 years residing in about two dozen US areas. Resolution of symptoms, clearance, or two negative PCRs was present in recovered Cohort 3 donors. In the original processing: By means of reference gene primer amplification, nucleated cell counts were estimated. Profiling relied on immunoSEQ multiplex PCR, and the TCRdb table lists in-frame clones only, not all of them. That table furnishes V, J and clone size, whereas the DNA furnished D and trimming. The table records 200,000 to 250,000 clones, roughly nine tenths of them present only once.

This chain uses TRBV5-5 with TRBJ2-6; D gene unclear. Sequencing was performed on PBMCs or T cells enriched from blood (not recorded which). The origin of this receptor is a man aged 30-40 years who had recovered from COVID-19. The DNA of the CDR3 is TGTGCCAGCAGCTTGGGCGGCACTGGGGCCAACGTCCTGACTTTC. It translates to CASSLGGTGANVLTF.